This TCR beta chain was found in a study of graft-versus-host responses after intestinal transplantation (dated by TCRdb to the early 2020s). Describing the broader study: Multivisceral, liver-intestinal, or isolated intestinal transplants were received by the recipients. Alloreactive clones were identified by sequencing pre-transplant mixed lymphocyte reaction products and comparing these products with unstimulated pre-transplant donor and recipient T cells. Donor T cell macrochimerism was defined as a peak of at least 4% donor T cells among recipient peripheral blood mononuclear cells. Graft-versus-host and host-versus-graft alloreactive T cell clones were tracked in the graft, circulation and bone marrow after intestinal transplantation using bulk TCR-beta CDR3 sequencing. A cohort of around 25 intestinal transplant recipients, including one retransplant, was enrolled, and a few patients lacking pretransplant specimens were excluded. Every recipient was given anti-thymocyte globulin induction, followed by about three years of maintenance tacrolimus and steroids. Samples from a few later patients were sequenced in-house on an Illumina MiSeq with MiXCR processing rather than by the commercial service.

Turning to this clone: The antigen it binds to is not known. One base away there is no much larger clone; base qualities are not given.

What the work shows at the level of the full study, not this receptor alone: GvH clones turned up in recipient bone marrow, with some appearing earlier in ileal mucosa or blood, a pattern consistent with an intestinal mucosal origin. High GvH to HvG T cell clonal ratios were observed in the allografts of patients with donor T cell macrochimerism. Peak levels of circulating GvH clones were associated with declines in HvG clones early after transplant. The relatively low number and heterogeneity of intestinal transplant patients limited the conclusions.

The time point label on this specimen signifies: cells obtained before transplantation from donor or recipient. CD3+CD4+ and CD3+CD8+ populations were FACS-sorted from unstimulated pre-transplant donor and recipient cells taken from spleen or lymph nodes. Receptor amplification or capture employed the immunoSEQ multiplex PCR assay. For most patients, genomic DNA was isolated with the Qiagen DNeasy Blood and Tissue Kit and shipped frozen to Adaptive Biotechnologies for TCR sequencing. High-throughput TCR-beta CDR3 sequencing of genomic DNA from most patients was performed by Adaptive Biotechnologies. Regarding the original processing steps: TCR sequencing data for around 19 patients were retrieved from Adaptive's ImmunoSEQ software; a few other patients were processed with MiXCR and VDJtools. CD4 versus CD8 sorting errors were corrected by removing sequences found in both subsets at a frequency ratio below 5:1. CDR3 nucleotide sequences shared by donor and recipient were removed because the origin of these sequences could not be assigned. At least 2-fold expansion over unstimulated cells and a minimum CFSE-low frequency of 0.002% (template counts) or 0.001% (read counts) were required for clones to be classified as alloreactive. Mappable clones were those detected in sequenced pre-transplant spleen, lymph node, or MLR CFSE-low populations of the donor or recipient. Cumulative frequency of alloreactive clones was calculated as a percentage of all sequences weighted by copy number. TCRdb retrieved this table from immuneACCESS and kept in-frame rearrangements only. Not all clones are present; in checked studies, unresolved V genes account for under half, and no reason is known for the remainder. From that table come the V and J calls and clone size; the DNA was used to work out D and trimming. Counted in this sample were more than 95,000 clones; 90% to 95% of them appeared once. Of the sample, 0.95% to 1.5% is held by the ten largest clones.

CDR1 and CDR2 are drawn from the germline V gene: SGHVS, FNYEAQ. The CDR3 spans 13 residues, from the cysteine through the phenylalanine. CDR3 DNA only is kept here, 39 bases in frame from base 1. Cut back by 0 bases and 8 bases, the V and J ends lie 10 bases apart. The TCR comes from a human donor who received an intestinal transplant. The rearrangement joined TRBV7-6 to TRBJ1-2, with TRBD1 as a weak D call on 5 bases. Here the sequenced sample was unstimulated CD8+ T cells sorted from spleen or lymph node cells, taken before intestinal transplant. The base sequence is TGTGCCAGCAGCTTAGCTGGGCAGGGCGGCTACACCTTC. Its protein reads: CASSLAGQGGYTF.